These 16 T cell receptor beta chains originate from one sample sequenced in a study of blood T cells in healthy people across ages. The use of a sample-barcoded 5' primer and a J-beta primer mix characterized a second PCR of roughly 7 to 11 cycles. TCRdb re-called the 5' RACE reads through MiXCR, storing one row per CDR3 protein. The profile shows just under 900,000 distinct CDR3 sequences, under 35% of them singletons. Sequencing was performed on blood. The receptors come from a woman aged 80 or over in good health.

J is TRBJ1-1 and V is TRBV20-1; the D gene is possibly TRBD1 (5 bases). Trimming took 0 bases from V and 2 from J, leaving 10 bases between them. Per germline, CDR1 DFQATT and CDR2 SNEGSKA (reference sequence). The CDR3 spans 14 residues. CDR3 sequence: CSARDGAANTEAFF. CDR3 sequence (DNA): TGCAGTGCTAGAGATGGGGCAGCCAACACTGAAGCTTTCTTT.

This chain uses TRBV6-2 or TRBV6-3 with TRBJ2-6; D is possibly TRBD1 or TRBD2 (5 bases each). V was shortened by 2 bases and J by 0 bases, with 8 bases between the two germline ends. CDR1 and CDR2 from the germline V gene are MNHEY and SVGEGT. CDR3 length: 16 amino acids. CDR3 sequence (DNA): TGTGCCAGCAGTTACGGGGGATTCTCTGGGGCCAACGTCCTGACTTTC. This translates into CASSYGGFSGANVLTF.

With regard to this clonotype: A much larger clone is a single base away; this may be a read error. This chain connects TRBV12-3 or TRBV12-4 to TRBJ2-7, with a tentative D call TRBD1 (5 bases). V lost 6 bases and J lost 5, with 14 bases in between. This CDR3 has 13 amino acids. Here the CDR3 DNA reads TGTGCCAGCAGGTTAAGGGTCAGGGACGAGCAGTACTTC. Residues: CASRLRVRDEQYF.

In its sample, this clonotype was seen many times. The chain is built from TRBV7-2 and TRBJ2-5; 7 positions agree with TRBD2. Germline CDR1 and CDR2: SGHTA and FQGNSA. The CDR3 is made up of 14 amino acids. V gave up 5 bases and J gave up 1 base; unmatched junction bases: 4. CDR3 sequence: CASSSGGGQETQYF. The CDR3, as DNA: TGTGCCAGCAGCAGTGGCGGGGGCCAAGAGACCCAGTACTTC.

The chain combines TRBV30 with TRBJ1-6; the match to TRBD1 covers 9 bases. CDR1 is GTSNPN and CDR2 is SVGIG in the germline V gene (reference sequence). V was pared by 7 bases and J by 7 bases, with 8 bases of the junction left unmatched. The CDR3 has 14 residues. The CDR3 is CAFRTGVGNSPLHF. The CDR3 DNA reads TGTGCCTTCCGGACAGGGGTGGGCAATTCACCCCTCCACTTT. Variable domain in full (rest from reference TRBV30 and TRBJ1-6): SQTIHQWPATLVQPVGSPLSLECTVEGTSNPNLYWYRQAAGRGLQLLFYSVGIGQISSEVPQNLSASRPQDRQFILSSKKLLLSDSGFYLCAFRTGVGNSPLHFGNGTRLTVT.

Many counts were recorded for this clonotype. J is TRBJ2-7 and V is TRBV4-3, with 7 positions matching TRBD2. The germline V gene encodes CDR1 LGHNA and CDR2 YSLEER. The CDR3 is made up of 15 amino acids. The V and J ends lost 0 bases and 2 bases, in that order; junction bases with no gene match: 4. The CDR3 loop reads CASSQDRDYAYEQYF. The DNA of the CDR3 is TGCGCCAGCAGCCAAGACCGGGACTATGCCTACGAGCAGTACTTC.

The chain links TRBV6-5 to TRBJ2-7; tentatively, D is TRBD2 (6 bases). V shed 5 bases and J shed 3 bases, with 17 bases lying between them. The CDR3 is 15 residues long. Germline assignment: CDR1 MNHEY and CDR2 SVGAGI. The CDR3, as DNA: TGTGCCAGCAGTGATCCCGGGACTCCGAACTACGAGCAGTACTTC. Amino acid sequence: CASSDPGTPNYEQYF.

Concerning this clonotype itself: Possible read error: a much larger clone is one base away. The V and J genes are TRBV28 and TRBJ2-1; TRBD2 aligns across 8 bases. V dropped 5 bases and J dropped 9; count of bases not matched to a gene: 6. Germline CDR1 reads MDHEN; CDR2 reads SYDVKM. This CDR3 is built from 13 residues. The CDR3 loop reads CASSKLAEVEQFF. The CDR3 DNA reads as TGTGCCAGCAGTAAACTAGCGGAGGTTGAGCAGTTCTTC. Filled out from reference TRBV28 and TRBJ2-1, the complete variable domain reads DVKVTQSSRYLVKRTGEKVFLECVQDMDHENMFWYRQDPGLGLRLIYFSYDVKMKEKGDIPEGYSVSREKKERFSLILESASTNQTSMYLCASSKLAEVEQFFGPGTRLTVL.

This clonotype has a count of ten or more. V and J are TRBV5-1 and TRBJ2-1; D is ambiguous. Trimming left V 0 bases short and J 2 bases short, with 9 bases between. Germline V gene sequence: CDR1 SGHRS, CDR2 YFSETQ. The CDR3 spans 15 residues. The CDR3 reads CASSLEGMTYNEQFF. The CDR3 DNA follows: TGCGCCAGCAGCTTGGAAGGGATGACCTACAATGAGCAGTTCTTC.

This clonotype was detected ten times or more. V usage is TRBV7-9 and J usage is TRBJ2-5; the D is unclear. CDR3 length: 13 amino acids. Germline assignment: CDR1 SEHNR and CDR2 FQNEAQ (reference sequence). V lost 5 bases and J lost 1, with 8 bases in between. In nucleotides, the CDR3 is TGTGCCAGCAGCCGGACGTCCCAAGAGACCCAGTACTTC. This sequence encodes CASSRTSQETQYF.

The J gene is TRBJ2-5, the V gene TRBV4-3; 13 nucleotides match TRBD2. The V segment lost 7 bases and the J segment 11 bases; nucleotides outside the gene matches: 10. This CDR3 has 14 amino acids. Germline assignment: CDR1 LGHNA and CDR2 YSLEER. The CDR3 loop reads CASTRTSGGDEQYF. In nucleotides, the CDR3 is TGCGCCAGCACCCGGACTAGCGGGGGTGATGAGCAGTACTTC.

On this clonotype: Just one base apart from a much larger clone, this may be a read error. CDR3 bases: TGCGCCAGCAGCTCTTTTGACGGATACGAGCAGTACTTC. This translates into CASSSFDGYEQYF. This sequence joins TRBV5-1 and TRBJ2-7; D is ambiguous. V gave up 3 bases and J gave up 4 bases, with 11 bases separating them. Germline CDR1 reads SGHRS; CDR2 reads YFSETQ. CDR3 length: 13 amino acids. Drawing the rest from reference TRBV5-1 and TRBJ2-7, the complete variable domain is KAGVTQTPRYLIKTRGQQVTLSCSPISGHRSVSWYQQTPGQGLQFLFEYFSETQRNKGNFPGRFSGRQFSNSRSEMNVSTLELGDSALYLCASSSFDGYEQYFGPGTRLTVT.

In its sample, this clonotype was seen a few times. This chain links TRBV6-4 with TRBJ1-2, with 7 bases fitting TRBD1. Germline values: CDR1 MRHNA, CDR2 SNTAGT. The CDR3 is 15 amino acids. J gave up 10 bases and V 5 bases, and 16 bases lay outside the gene matches. The CDR3 sequence is CASSPGTALGIFYTF. Here the CDR3 DNA reads TGTGCCAGCAGTCCCGGGACAGCATTGGGTATATTCTACACCTTC.

The chain uses TRBV2 and TRBJ2-7; 8 positions match TRBD1. V dropped 7 bases and J dropped 9; count of bases not matched to a gene: 14. Germline CDR1 reads SNHLY; CDR2 reads FYNNEI. This CDR3 has 14 amino acids. CDR3 protein: CASKGQGAPSWQYF. Here the CDR3 DNA reads TGTGCCAGCAAAGGGCAGGGGGCACCGTCGTGGCAGTACTTC. Full variable domain (outside the CDR3, taken from reference TRBV2 and TRBJ2-7): EPEVTQTPSHQVTQMGQEVILRCVPISNHLYFYWYRQILGQKVEFLVSFYNNEISEKSEIFDDQFSVERPDGSNFTLKIRSTKLEDSAMYFCASKGQGAPSWQYFGPGTRLTVT.

This clonotype was observed at least ten times. At one end the junction does not follow the germline gene, possibly because of a read error. The rearrangement links TRBV2 to TRBJ2-1, with TRBD1 matching 7 bases. The CDR3 is made up of 14 amino acids. Germline CDR1 reads SNHLY; CDR2 reads FYNNEI. CDR3 protein: CASSRGGSNNEQFF. In DNA form, the CDR3 reads TGTGCCAGCAGTCGAGGGGGCTCCAACAATGAGCAGTTCTTC.

The chain is built from TRBV15 and TRBJ2-1, with D possibly called TRBD1 or TRBD2 (5 bases each). The CDR3 runs to 15 residues. The germline CDR1 and CDR2 sequences are LNHNV and YYDKDF (reference sequence). Trimming stripped 3 bases from V and 4 bases from J, with 13 bases between. Here the CDR3 DNA reads TGTGCCACCAGCAGTGTCGGGGCGAATTACAATGAGCAGTTCTTC. Translating it yields CATSSVGANYNEQFF.